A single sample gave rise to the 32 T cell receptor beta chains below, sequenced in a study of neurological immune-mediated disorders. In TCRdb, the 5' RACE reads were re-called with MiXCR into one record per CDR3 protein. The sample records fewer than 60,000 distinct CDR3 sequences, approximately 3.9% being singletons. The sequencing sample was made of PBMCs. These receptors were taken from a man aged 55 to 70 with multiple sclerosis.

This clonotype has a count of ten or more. The CDR3 is CSASAPLAGDYTGELFF. The CDR3 region has the DNA TGCAGTGCTAGTGCCCCCCTAGCGGGAGATTACACCGGGGAGCTGTTTTTT. V usage is TRBV20-1 and J usage is TRBJ2-2, with TRBD2 identical over 10 bases. The junction had 10 bases not matched to a gene; V was cut back by 3 bases and J by 3 bases. The germline gives CDR1 DFQATT, CDR2 SNEGSKA (reference sequence). The CDR3 totals 17 residues.

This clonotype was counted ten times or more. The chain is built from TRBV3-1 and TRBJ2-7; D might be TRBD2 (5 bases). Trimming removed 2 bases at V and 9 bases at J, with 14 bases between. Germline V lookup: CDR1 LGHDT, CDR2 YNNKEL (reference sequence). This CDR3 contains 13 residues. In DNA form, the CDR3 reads TGTGCCAGCAGCCAATACTCGAGCGGAGCGCAGTACTTC. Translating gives CASSQYSSGAQYF.

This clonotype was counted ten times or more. DNA of the CDR3: TGTGCCACCAGTGATGGGACTAGCGGGAGGGCCTACGAGCAGTTCTTC. This encodes CATSDGTSGRAYEQFF. This chain joins TRBV24-1 and TRBJ2-1; 16 bases fit TRBD2. The ends lost 3 bases at V and 10 bases at J; junction bases unmatched: 5. This CDR3 contains 16 residues. Germline assignment: CDR1 KGHDR and CDR2 SFDVKD.

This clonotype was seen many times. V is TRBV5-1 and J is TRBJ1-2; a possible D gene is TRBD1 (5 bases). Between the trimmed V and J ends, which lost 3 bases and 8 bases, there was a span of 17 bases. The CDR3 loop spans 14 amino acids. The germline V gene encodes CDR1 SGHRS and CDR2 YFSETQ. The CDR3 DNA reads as TGCGCCAGCAGCTGGGGGGACCGGATAACCGGCTACACCTTC. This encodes CASSWGDRITGYTF. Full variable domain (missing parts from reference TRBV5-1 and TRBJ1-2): KAGVTQTPRYLIKTRGQQVTLSCSPISGHRSVSWYQQTPGQGLQFLFEYFSETQRNKGNFPGRFSGRQFSNSRSEMNVSTLELGDSALYLCASSWGDRITGYTFGSGTRLTVV.

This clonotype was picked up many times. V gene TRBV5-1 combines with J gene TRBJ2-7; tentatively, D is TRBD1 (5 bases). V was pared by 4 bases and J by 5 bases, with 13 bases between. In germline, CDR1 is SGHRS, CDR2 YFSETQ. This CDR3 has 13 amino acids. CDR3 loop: CASSPGAGNEQYF. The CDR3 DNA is TGCGCCAGCAGCCCCGGAGCAGGGAACGAGCAGTACTTC. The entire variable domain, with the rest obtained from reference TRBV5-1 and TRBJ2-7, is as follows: KAGVTQTPRYLIKTRGQQVTLSCSPISGHRSVSWYQQTPGQGLQFLFEYFSETQRNKGNFPGRFSGRQFSNSRSEMNVSTLELGDSALYLCASSPGAGNEQYFGPGTRLTVT.

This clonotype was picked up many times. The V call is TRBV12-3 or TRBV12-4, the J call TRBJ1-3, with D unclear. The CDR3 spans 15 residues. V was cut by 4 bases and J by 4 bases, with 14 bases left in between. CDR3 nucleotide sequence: TGTGCCAGCAGTTCCCGAATGAAAACAGGAAACACCATATATTTT. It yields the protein CASSSRMKTGNTIYF.

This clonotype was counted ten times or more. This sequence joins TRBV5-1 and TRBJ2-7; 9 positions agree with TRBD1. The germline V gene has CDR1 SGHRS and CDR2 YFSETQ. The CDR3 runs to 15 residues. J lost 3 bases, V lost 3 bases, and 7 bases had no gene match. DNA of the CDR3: TGCGCCAGCAGCTCACCTGACAGGGGGAACTACGAGCAGTACTTC. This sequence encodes CASSSPDRGNYEQYF.

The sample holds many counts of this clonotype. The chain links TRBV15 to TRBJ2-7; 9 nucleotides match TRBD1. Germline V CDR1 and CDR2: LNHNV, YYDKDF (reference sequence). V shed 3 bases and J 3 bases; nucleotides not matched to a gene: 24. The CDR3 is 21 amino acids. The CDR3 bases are TGTGCCACCAGCAGCAATCCCGGGACAGGGTTTGGCGCCCAGGGGTACTACGAGCAGTACTTC. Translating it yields CATSSNPGTGFGAQGYYEQYF. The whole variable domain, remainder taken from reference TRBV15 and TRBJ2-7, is DAMVIQNPRYQVTQFGKPVTLSCSQTLNHNVMYWYQQKSSQAPKLLFHYYDKDFNNEADTPDNFQSRRPNTSFCFLDIRSPGLGDTAMYLCATSSNPGTGFGAQGYYEQYFGPGTRLTVT.

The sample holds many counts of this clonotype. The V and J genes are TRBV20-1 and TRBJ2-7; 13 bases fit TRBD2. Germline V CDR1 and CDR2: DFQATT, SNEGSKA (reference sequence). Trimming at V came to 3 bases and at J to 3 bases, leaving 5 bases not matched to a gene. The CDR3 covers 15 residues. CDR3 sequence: CSASEGLAGLYEQYF. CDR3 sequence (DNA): TGCAGTGCTAGTGAGGGACTAGCGGGGCTCTACGAGCAGTACTTC.

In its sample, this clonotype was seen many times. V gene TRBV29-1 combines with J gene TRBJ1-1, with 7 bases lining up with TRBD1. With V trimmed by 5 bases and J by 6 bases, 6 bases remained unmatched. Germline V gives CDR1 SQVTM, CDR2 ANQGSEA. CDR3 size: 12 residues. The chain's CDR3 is CSVHRGIAEAFF. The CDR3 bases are TGCAGCGTTCACAGGGGAATTGCTGAAGCTTTCTTT.

The CDR3 spells CASSSGGGLNEQFF. CDR3 in DNA: TGTGCCAGTTCCTCGGGGGGAGGGTTGAATGAGCAGTTCTTC. V usage is TRBV28 and J usage is TRBJ2-1; 7 nucleotides align to TRBD2. Germline V gene data show CDR1 as MDHEN and CDR2 as SYDVKM. The CDR3 covers 14 residues. V lost 9 bases and J lost 7; bases outside the gene matches: 12.

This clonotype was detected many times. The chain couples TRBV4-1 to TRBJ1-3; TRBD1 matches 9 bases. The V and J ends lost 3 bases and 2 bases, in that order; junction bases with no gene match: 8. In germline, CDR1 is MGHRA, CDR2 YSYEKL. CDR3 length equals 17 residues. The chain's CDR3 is CASSQRETGGPGNTIYF. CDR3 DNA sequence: TGCGCCAGCAGCCAGAGGGAGACAGGGGGGCCTGGAAACACCATATATTTT.

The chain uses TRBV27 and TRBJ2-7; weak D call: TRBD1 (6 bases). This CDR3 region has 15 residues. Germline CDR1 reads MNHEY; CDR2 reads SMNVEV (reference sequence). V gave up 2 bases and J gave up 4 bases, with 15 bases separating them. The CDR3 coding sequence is TGTGCCAGCAGTTTACTACAGGGAATGGCTTACGAGCAGTACTTC. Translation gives CASSLLQGMAYEQYF.

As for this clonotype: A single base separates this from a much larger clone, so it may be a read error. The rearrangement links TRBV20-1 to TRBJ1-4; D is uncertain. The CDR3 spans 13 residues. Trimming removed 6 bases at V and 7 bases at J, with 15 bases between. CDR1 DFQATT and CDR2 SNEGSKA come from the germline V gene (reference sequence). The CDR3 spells CSAQGTRSEKLFF. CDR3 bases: TGCAGTGCGCAAGGAACGCGAAGTGAAAAACTGTTTTTT.

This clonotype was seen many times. This CDR3 is CASTNWGLSHNEQFF. CDR3 DNA sequence: TGTGCCAGCACGAACTGGGGTCTCTCCCATAATGAGCAGTTCTTC. The chain carries TRBV5-6 and TRBJ2-1; no clear D. CDR1 SGHDT and CDR2 YYEEEE come from the germline V gene. Trimming took 6 bases from V and 7 from J, leaving 20 bases between them. The CDR3 is 15 residues long. The whole variable domain, filled in from reference TRBV5-6 and TRBJ2-1, reads DAGVTQSPTHLIKTRGQQVTLRCSPKSGHDTVSWYQQALGQGPQFIFQYYEEEERQRGNFPDRFSGHQFPNYSSELNVNALLLGDSALYLCASTNWGLSHNEQFFGPGTRLTVL.

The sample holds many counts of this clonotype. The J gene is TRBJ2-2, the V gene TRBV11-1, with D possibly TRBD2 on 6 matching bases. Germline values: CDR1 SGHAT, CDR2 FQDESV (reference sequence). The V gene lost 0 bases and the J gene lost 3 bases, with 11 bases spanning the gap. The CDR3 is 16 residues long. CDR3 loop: CASSLARGAYTGELFF. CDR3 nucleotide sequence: TGTGCCAGCAGCTTAGCTCGCGGGGCGTACACCGGGGAGCTGTTTTTT.

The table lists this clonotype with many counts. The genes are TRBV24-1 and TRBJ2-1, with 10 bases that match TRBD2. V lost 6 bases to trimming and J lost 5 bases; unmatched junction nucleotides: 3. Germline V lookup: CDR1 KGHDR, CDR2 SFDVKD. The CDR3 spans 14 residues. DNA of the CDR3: TGTGCCACCAGTACAGCGGGAGGGAACAATGAGCAGTTCTTC. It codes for CATSTAGGNNEQFF.

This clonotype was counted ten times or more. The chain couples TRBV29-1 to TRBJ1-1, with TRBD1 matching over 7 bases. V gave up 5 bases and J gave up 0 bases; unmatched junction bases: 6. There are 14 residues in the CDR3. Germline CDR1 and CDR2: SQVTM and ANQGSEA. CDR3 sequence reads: CSVNSGGLNTEAFF. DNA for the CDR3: TGCAGCGTTAATTCAGGGGGATTGAACACTGAAGCTTTCTTT.

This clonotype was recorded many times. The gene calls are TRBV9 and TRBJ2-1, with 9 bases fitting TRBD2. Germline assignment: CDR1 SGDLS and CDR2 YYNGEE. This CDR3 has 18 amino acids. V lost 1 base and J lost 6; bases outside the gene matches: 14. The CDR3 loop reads CASSVTTLAGAIGNEQFF. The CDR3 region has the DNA TGTGCCAGCAGCGTAACAACCTTAGCGGGAGCAATAGGCAATGAGCAGTTCTTC.

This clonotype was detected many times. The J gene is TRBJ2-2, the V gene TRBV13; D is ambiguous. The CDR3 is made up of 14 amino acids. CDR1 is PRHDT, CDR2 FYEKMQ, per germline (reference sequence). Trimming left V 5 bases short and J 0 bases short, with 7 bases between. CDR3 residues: CASSPDPNTGELFF. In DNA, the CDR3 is TGTGCCAGCAGCCCTGACCCGAACACCGGGGAGCTGTTTTTT.

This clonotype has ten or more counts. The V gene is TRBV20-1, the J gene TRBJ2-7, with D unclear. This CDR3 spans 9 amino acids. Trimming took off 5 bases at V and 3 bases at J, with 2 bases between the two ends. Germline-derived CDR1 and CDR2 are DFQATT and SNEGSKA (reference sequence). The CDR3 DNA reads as TGCAGTGCTGGCTACGAGCAGTACTTC. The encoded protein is CSAGYEQYF.

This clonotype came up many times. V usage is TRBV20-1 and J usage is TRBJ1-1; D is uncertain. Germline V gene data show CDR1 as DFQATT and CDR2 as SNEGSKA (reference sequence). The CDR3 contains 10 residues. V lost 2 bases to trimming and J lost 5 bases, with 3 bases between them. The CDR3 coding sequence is TGCAGTGCTAGATATACTGAAGCTTTCTTT. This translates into CSARYTEAFF.

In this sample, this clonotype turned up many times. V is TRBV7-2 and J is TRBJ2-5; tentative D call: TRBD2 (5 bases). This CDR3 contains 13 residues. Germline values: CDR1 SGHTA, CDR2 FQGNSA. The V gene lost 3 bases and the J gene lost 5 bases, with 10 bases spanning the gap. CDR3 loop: CASSFHGGETQYF. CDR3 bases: TGTGCCAGCAGCTTCCACGGCGGGGAGACCCAGTACTTC. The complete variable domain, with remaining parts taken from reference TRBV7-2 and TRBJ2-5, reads GAGVSQSPSNKVTEKGKDVELRCDPISGHTALYWYRQSLGQGLEFLIYFQGNSAPDKSGLPSDRFSAERTGGSVSTLTIQRTQQEDSAVYLCASSFHGGETQYFGPGTRLLVL.

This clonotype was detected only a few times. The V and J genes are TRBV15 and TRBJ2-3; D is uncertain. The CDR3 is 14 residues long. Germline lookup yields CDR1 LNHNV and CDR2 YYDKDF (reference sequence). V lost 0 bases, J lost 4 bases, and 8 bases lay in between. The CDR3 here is CATSRDTIADTQYF. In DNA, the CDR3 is TGTGCCACCAGCAGAGATACCATTGCAGATACGCAGTATTTT.

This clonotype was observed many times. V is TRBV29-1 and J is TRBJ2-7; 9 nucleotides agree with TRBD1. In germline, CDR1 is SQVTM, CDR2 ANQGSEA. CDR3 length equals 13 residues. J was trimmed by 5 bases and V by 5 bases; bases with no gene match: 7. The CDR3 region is CSVPGQGTHEQYF. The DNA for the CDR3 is TGCAGCGTTCCGGGACAGGGCACCCACGAGCAGTACTTC.

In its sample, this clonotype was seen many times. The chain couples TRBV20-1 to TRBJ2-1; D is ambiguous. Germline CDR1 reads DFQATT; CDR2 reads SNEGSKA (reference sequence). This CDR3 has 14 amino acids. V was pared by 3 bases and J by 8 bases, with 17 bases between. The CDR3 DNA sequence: TGCAGTGCTAGCAAGGTGGGCGGTCCCTATGAGCAGTTCTTC. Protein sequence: CSASKVGGPYEQFF.

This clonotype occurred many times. In DNA, the CDR3 is TGCAGTGCCCGCTCGGGGCAGGGAGGCCCGGCGAGCACAGATACGCAGTATTTT. It yields the protein CSARSGQGGPASTDTQYF. The chain recombines TRBV20-1 with TRBJ2-3, with D perhaps matching TRBD2 (6 bases). This CDR3 has 18 residues. The V gene's germline CDR1 is DFQATT and CDR2 SNEGSKA (reference sequence). The V gene lost 6 bases and the J gene lost 0 bases, with 25 bases spanning the gap.

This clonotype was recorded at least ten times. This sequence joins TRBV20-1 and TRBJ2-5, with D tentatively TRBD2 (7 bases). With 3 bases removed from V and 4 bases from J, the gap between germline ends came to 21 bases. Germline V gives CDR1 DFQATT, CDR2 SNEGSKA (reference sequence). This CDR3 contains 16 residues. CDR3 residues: CSARGGAGSQRETQYF. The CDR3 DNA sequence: TGCAGTGCTAGGGGGGGGGCCGGTTCCCAGCGAGAGACCCAGTACTTC.

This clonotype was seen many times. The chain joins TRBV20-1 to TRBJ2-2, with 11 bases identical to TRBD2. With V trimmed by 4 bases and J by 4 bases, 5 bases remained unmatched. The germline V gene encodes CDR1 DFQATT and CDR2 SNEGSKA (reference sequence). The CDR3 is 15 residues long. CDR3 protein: CSATTSGSVTGELFF. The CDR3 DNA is TGCAGTGCTACAACTAGCGGGAGCGTCACCGGGGAGCTGTTTTTT.

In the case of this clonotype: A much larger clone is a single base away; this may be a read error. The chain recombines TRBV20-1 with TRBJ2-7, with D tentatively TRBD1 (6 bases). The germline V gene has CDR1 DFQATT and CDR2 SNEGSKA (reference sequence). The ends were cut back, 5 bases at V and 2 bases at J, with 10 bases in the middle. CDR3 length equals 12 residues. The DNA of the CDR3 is TGCAGTGCTCTAAAGGGGGCCTACGAGCAGTACTTC. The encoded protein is CSALKGAYEQYF.

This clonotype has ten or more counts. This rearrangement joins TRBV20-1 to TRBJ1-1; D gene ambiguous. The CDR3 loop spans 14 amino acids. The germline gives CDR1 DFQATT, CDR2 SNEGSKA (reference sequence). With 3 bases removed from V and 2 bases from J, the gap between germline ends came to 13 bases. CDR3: CSASRAALNTEAFF. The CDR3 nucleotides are TGCAGTGCTAGCCGGGCGGCCCTTAACACTGAAGCTTTCTTT.

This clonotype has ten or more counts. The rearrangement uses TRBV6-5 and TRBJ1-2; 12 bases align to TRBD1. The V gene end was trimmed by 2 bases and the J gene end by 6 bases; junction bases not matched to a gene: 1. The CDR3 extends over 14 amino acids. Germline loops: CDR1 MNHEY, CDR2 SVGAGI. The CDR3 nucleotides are TGTGCCAGCAGTTACGGGACAGGGGGCAATGGCTACACCTTC. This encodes CASSYGTGGNGYTF.